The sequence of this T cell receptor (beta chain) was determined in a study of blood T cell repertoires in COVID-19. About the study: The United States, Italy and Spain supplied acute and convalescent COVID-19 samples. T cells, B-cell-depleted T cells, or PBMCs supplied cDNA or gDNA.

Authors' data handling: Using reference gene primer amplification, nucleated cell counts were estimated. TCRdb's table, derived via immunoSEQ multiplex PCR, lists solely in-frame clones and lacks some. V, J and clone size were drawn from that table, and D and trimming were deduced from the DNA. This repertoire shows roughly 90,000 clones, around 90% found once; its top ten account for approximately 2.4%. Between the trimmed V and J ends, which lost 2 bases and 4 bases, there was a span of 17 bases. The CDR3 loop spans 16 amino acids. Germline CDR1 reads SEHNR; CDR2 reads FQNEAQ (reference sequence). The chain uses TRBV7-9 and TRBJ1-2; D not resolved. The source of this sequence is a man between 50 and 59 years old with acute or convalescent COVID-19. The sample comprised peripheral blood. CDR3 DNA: TGTGCCAGCAGCTTATCAGAGGCCAGCGACGTCTATGGCTACACCTTC. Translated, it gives CASSLSEASDVYGYTF.